The subject of this entry is one T cell receptor (beta chain). Its target antigen remains unknown. Nothing much larger sits one base from this clone, and base qualities are not available. Other DNA sequences in the same sample also yield this CDR3. The sample comes from a study of neoadjuvant anti-PD-1 for oral cavity cancer (dated by TCRdb to 2020 to 2023). Concerning the study at large: Three to four biweekly doses of nivolumab at 3 mg/kg were mostly administered to patients before curative-intent surgical resection. A fourth nivolumab dose was given around day 43 to patients without progression, and definitive surgical resection was performed in those patients on days 50-56. Under RECIST 1.1, a patient counted as a responder if showing complete response, partial response or stable disease, and as a non-responder if showing progression. There were roughly 11 patients in the parent correlative cohort, and the response rate was less than 40%. The investigation overall reported the following: Greater tumor shrinkage correlated with larger post-treatment sizes of preexisting intratumoral clones, which suggests that expansion of preexisting clones contributed to response. Only a few patients per response group were included in the TCR analyses, and larger cohorts for validation were called for by the authors. Higher pretreatment blood Treg/Th17 ratios correlated with both higher pretreatment blood TCRbeta clonality and lower post-treatment tumor TCRbeta clonality.

V loses 5 bases at its end and J loses 2 bases; junction bases beyond the gene matches: 2. The CDR3 measures 14 amino acids from cysteine to phenylalanine. Only the CDR3 DNA is retained, 42 bases long and in frame from the first base. CDR1 is given as SGHVS and CDR2 as FNYEAQ, both from the germline V gene. Survey sequencing of tumors used two replicates per sample, and the tumor libraries mostly started from 4.5 to 6 ug of input genomic DNA. Following the manufacturer's instructions, the team built TCRbeta libraries using the immunoSEQ hsTCRbeta kit. Sequencing of the completed libraries took place using an Illumina NovaSeq 6000 S4 flow cell after they had been pooled to approximately 3.3 nM. Per the original workflow: The immunoSEQ Analyzer handled quality control and preprocessing of the raw data. The analysis was restricted to productive rearrangements, with each unique CDR3 amino acid sequence defining a clonotype. Using the R package tcR, the researchers computed the Gini-Simpson index as their estimate of repertoire clonality. Gini indices were compared with Student's t test, and associations with tumor size change were assessed by Pearson correlation. This immuneACCESS table, as held by TCRdb, lists in-frame sequences with V and J called but not all clones. Of the missing ones, under half trace to an unresolved V gene in checked studies; the others have no known cause. V and J calls plus clone size are reproduced from that table; the DNA served to infer D and trimming. The sample profile shows under 14,000 clones; approximately 52% of them were found once. The ten largest clones capture more than 20% of the sample.

The label giving this sample's time point can be read as: before neoadjuvant nivolumab. None of the patients had received prior systemic or radiation treatment, and all were newly diagnosed with stage II-IVA oral cavity squamous cell carcinoma. Everyone in the cohort had locally advanced, HPV-negative oral cavity squamous cell carcinoma. Samples were obtained from a longitudinal correlative study of a single-arm phase II trial of neoadjuvant nivolumab in oral cavity squamous cell carcinoma. Genomic DNA-based TCRbeta sequencing was performed on subject-matched pre- and post-treatment PBMCs and tumors from three responders and three non-responders. For tumor tissue, genomic DNA extraction relied on the Maxwell RSC DNA from Tissue kit.

The material sequenced was tumor tissue, taken before nivolumab (anti-PD-1) treatment. The receptor was derived from a person aged 35 to 85 with oral cavity squamous cell carcinoma. This receptor chain uses TRBV7-6 and TRBJ1-5, with 8 junctional bases fitting TRBD1. The nucleotide sequence is given as TGTGCCAGCAGCCTGGACAGGGGCAATCAGCCCCAGCATTTT. Its coded protein is CASSLDRGNQPQHF.